The next 28 T cell receptor beta chains were all read from a single sample in a study of T cell changes during pregnancy in multiple sclerosis. This table comes from immunoSEQ multiplex PCR, and its TCRdb copy is limited to in-frame clones, with some not included. The table records around 35,000 clones, 85% to 95% of them present only once. Specimen: PBMCs (not recorded whether the cells were cultured). These receptors came from a female donor with multiple sclerosis, enrolled in a pregnancy study.

J is TRBJ1-1 and V is TRBV5-4; weak D call: TRBD1 (6 bases). The germline CDR1 and CDR2 sequences are SGHNT and YYREEE (reference sequence). The CDR3 is 16 amino acids. V lost 5 bases and J 0 bases, leaving 17 bases between the germline ends. The DNA of the CDR3 is TGTGCCAGCAGACGCGACACAGGGCAGATGAACACTGAAGCTTTCTTT. Its protein product is CASRRDTGQMNTEAFF.

CDR3 sequence: CASSEKPGGDYGYTF. In DNA form, the CDR3 reads TGTGCCAGCAGCGAAAAACCAGGGGGAGACTATGGCTACACCTTC. V and J are TRBV7-9 and TRBJ1-2; 7 bases are a match to TRBD1. This CDR3 has 15 amino acids. V lost 5 bases to trimming and J lost 3 bases; unmatched junction nucleotides: 9. Germline lookup yields CDR1 SEHNR and CDR2 FQNEAQ (reference sequence).

This clone has a single count. V gene TRBV5-6 combines with J gene TRBJ1-1; the D gene is possibly TRBD1 (5 bases). V gave up 0 bases and J gave up 0 bases, with 9 bases separating them. CDR1 and CDR2 from the germline V gene are SGHDT and YYEEEE. The CDR3 is 15 residues long. CDR3 residues: CASSLVGGLNTEAFF. The DNA of the CDR3 is TGTGCCAGCAGCTTGGTTGGGGGACTGAACACTGAAGCTTTCTTT.

This clone was observed a single time. V gene TRBV5-1 combines with J gene TRBJ2-3; no clear D. V lost 3 bases to trimming and J lost 0 bases, with 11 bases between them. Germline CDR1 and CDR2: SGHRS and YFSETQ. This CDR3 region has 15 residues. The CDR3 nucleotides read TGCGCCAGCAGCTCAGACTCAACTAGCACAGATACGCAGTATTTT. Protein sequence: CASSSDSTSTDTQYF.

The rearrangement joins TRBV19 to TRBJ2-1; tentatively, D is TRBD2 (5 bases). CDR1 and CDR2 from the germline V gene are LNHDA and SQIVND (reference sequence). The length of the CDR3 is 12 residues. The ends were cut back, 6 bases at V and 2 bases at J, with 5 bases in the middle. Here the CDR3 reads CASSGAYNEQFF. The CDR3, as DNA: TGTGCCAGTAGCGGGGCCTACAATGAGCAGTTCTTC. Supplemented by reference TRBV19 and TRBJ2-1, the full variable domain reads DGGITQSPKYLFRKEGQNVTLSCEQNLNHDAMYWYRQDPGQGLRLIYYSQIVNDFQKGDIAEGYSVSREKKESFPLTVTSAQKNPTAFYLCASSGAYNEQFFGPGTRLTVL.

This clone was observed a single time. The rearrangement uses TRBV6-1 and TRBJ2-7, with 10 positions matching TRBD1. Trimming took 4 bases from V and 7 from J; bases not matched to a gene: 10. The CDR3 runs 15 residues. Germline CDR1 MNHNS, CDR2 SASEGT. The CDR3 DNA sequence: TGTGCCAGCAGTGGGGACCGGGACAGGGGAGGTGAGCAGTACTTC. It specifies CASSGDRDRGGEQYF.

The chain is built from TRBV10-3 and TRBJ2-2; perhaps TRBD2 as D (6 bases). V was clipped by 3 bases and J by 6 bases, with 14 bases between them. Germline assignment: CDR1 ENHRY and CDR2 SYGVKD. CDR3 length: 15 amino acids. The CDR3 sequence: CAISELGSFSGELFF. The CDR3 DNA sequence: TGTGCCATCAGTGAACTCGGGAGTTTCTCCGGGGAGCTGTTTTTT.

Here the CDR3 reads CASQDRDGYTF. The CDR3 region has the DNA TGTGCCAGCCAGGACAGGGATGGCTACACCTTC. V usage is TRBV19 and J usage is TRBJ1-2, with 8 bases matching TRBD1. Germline V gene data show CDR1 as LNHDA and CDR2 as SQIVND (reference sequence). The CDR3 consists of 11 residues. Unmatched junction bases numbered 3, after V lost 9 bases and J lost 6 bases.

The rearrangement uses TRBV2 and TRBJ2-7, with 9 bases fitting TRBD2. The germline CDR1 and CDR2 sequences are SNHLY and FYNNEI. Trimming at V came to 7 bases and at J to 6 bases, leaving 7 bases not matched to a gene. CDR3 size: 13 residues. The CDR3 here is CASTREGGPEQYF. The CDR3 DNA is TGTGCCAGCACGCGGGAGGGCGGGCCCGAGCAGTACTTC.

The CDR3 loop is CASSPRTSGSLGAQYF. In DNA form, the CDR3 reads TGTGCCAGCAGCCCCCGGACTAGCGGGAGTCTCGGCGCGCAGTATTTT. This chain connects TRBV7-3 to TRBJ2-3, with 13 bases aligning to TRBD2. V shed 5 bases and J 10 bases; nucleotides not matched to a gene: 12. CDR1 and CDR2 from the germline V gene are SGHTA and FQGTGA. This CDR3 region has 16 residues.

This clone was seen once. The chain has TRBV7-3 and TRBJ2-1; 7 positions match TRBD2. Germline loops: CDR1 SGHTA, CDR2 FQGTGA. There are 14 residues in the CDR3. V lost 5 bases to trimming and J lost 5 bases; unmatched junction nucleotides: 6. CDR3 nucleotide sequence: TGTGCCAGCAGCGCCTCCGGGACTAACAATGAGCAGTTCTTC. Its protein product is CASSASGTNNEQFF.

This rearrangement joins TRBV27 to TRBJ2-2; TRBD2 might be the D (5 bases). This CDR3 has 15 amino acids. Germline CDR1 and CDR2: MNHEY and SMNVEV (reference sequence). V lost 4 bases and J 1 base, leaving 10 bases between the germline ends. The CDR3 coding sequence is TGTGCCAGCAGTTCCCCTGGACTGAACACCGGGGAGCTGTTTTTT. Its translation: CASSSPGLNTGELFF.

The chain has TRBV27 and TRBJ1-2; unclear D gene. Germline V CDR1 and CDR2: MNHEY, SMNVEV (reference sequence). V gave up 6 bases and J gave up 8 bases, with 10 bases separating them. This CDR3 has 11 amino acids. As DNA, the CDR3 is TGTGCCAGCAGGTCGGTCAGGGGCTACACCTTC. This codes for CASRSVRGYTF.

This chain connects TRBV7-2 to TRBJ2-5; D is unresolved. Per the germline V gene, CDR1 is SGHTA and CDR2 is FQGNSA. V lost 5 bases to trimming and J lost 7 bases, with 14 bases between them. This CDR3 contains 13 residues. CDR3 coding DNA: TGTGCCAGCAGCCCCGTACGCTCGGGGACCCAGTACTTC. Translating it yields CASSPVRSGTQYF.

The chain links TRBV19 to TRBJ2-7, with 7 bases lining up with TRBD1. CDR1 and CDR2 (germline): LNHDA, SQIVND (reference sequence). The CDR3 runs to 14 residues. Trimming at V came to 1 base and at J to 6 bases, leaving 6 bases not matched to a gene. DNA for the CDR3: TGTGCCAGTAGTATAGGACAGGGTACGGGCGAGCAGTACTTC. Encoded protein: CASSIGQGTGEQYF.

The chain is built from TRBV6-5 and TRBJ2-3; TRBD2 matches 10 bases. The germline CDR1 and CDR2 sequences are MNHEY and SVGAGI. The CDR3 consists of 14 residues. The V segment lost 5 bases and the J segment 4 bases; nucleotides outside the gene matches: 3. Here the CDR3 DNA reads TGTGCCAGCAGTGAACTAGCGGGATCAGATACGCAGTATTTT. Translated, it gives CASSELAGSDTQYF.

The chain couples TRBV6-5 to TRBJ1-4; D is undetermined. The CDR3 contains 15 residues. Per the germline V gene, CDR1 is MNHEY and CDR2 is SVGAGI. V lost 0 bases and J 0 bases, leaving 5 bases between the germline ends. This CDR3 reads CASSYSGTTNEKLFF. In DNA form, the CDR3 reads TGTGCCAGCAGTTACTCAGGGACAACTAATGAAAAACTGTTTTTT.

The J gene is TRBJ2-5, the V gene TRBV5-6, with a tentative D call TRBD2 (6 bases). Trimming cost V 1 base and J 5 bases, with 12 bases left between them. The length of the CDR3 is 14 residues. Germline-derived CDR1 and CDR2 are SGHDT and YYEEEE. CDR3 amino acids: CASSLFGGRETQYF. Written as DNA, the CDR3 is TGTGCCAGCAGCTTGTTCGGGGGAAGGGAGACCCAGTACTTC.

CDR3 in DNA: TGTGCCAGTAGTATCGCGGGAGCAGTTCTTGAGCAGTACTTC. Translation gives CASSIAGAVLEQYF. The chain employs TRBV19 and TRBJ2-7, with TRBD2 identical over 7 bases. This CDR3 has 14 residues. Germline CDR1 and CDR2: LNHDA and SQIVND (reference sequence). J gave up 7 bases and V 3 bases, and 9 bases lay outside the gene matches.

The chain combines TRBV7-2 with TRBJ2-3; 11 bases are shared with TRBD2. With 1 base clipped from V and 7 bases from J, the junction kept 4 bases outside the gene matches. CDR3 length: 15 residues. CDR1 and CDR2 from the germline V gene are SGHTA and FQGNSA. CDR3 loop: CASSLVAGGPHTQYF. The CDR3 nucleotides read TGTGCCAGCAGCTTAGTAGCGGGAGGGCCCCATACGCAGTATTTT.

V usage is TRBV11-2 and J usage is TRBJ1-2; 7 bases align to TRBD1. The CDR3 covers 14 residues. CDR1 SGHAT and CDR2 FQNNGV come from the germline V gene. V shed 6 bases, J shed 3 bases, and the junction held 7 bases outside the gene matches. This CDR3 is CASSFRGGDYGYTF. The CDR3 region has the DNA TGTGCCAGCAGTTTTCGAGGGGGCGACTATGGCTACACCTTC.

The rearrangement links TRBV7-9 to TRBJ2-1; TRBD2 agrees at 7 bases. V gave up 5 bases and J gave up 0 bases; unmatched junction bases: 13. This CDR3 has 18 residues. Germline V gene data show CDR1 as SEHNR and CDR2 as FQNEAQ (reference sequence). CDR3 amino acids: CASSLRGGSPSSYNEQFF. The CDR3 region has the DNA TGTGCCAGCAGCCTGCGTGGCGGGAGTCCGAGCTCCTACAATGAGCAGTTCTTC.

This rearrangement joins TRBV30 to TRBJ1-4; D uncertain. Trimming left V 0 bases short and J 8 bases short, with 13 bases between. Germline values: CDR1 GTSNPN, CDR2 SVGIG (reference sequence). This CDR3 region has 14 residues. This CDR3 is CAWSVGPSGEKLFF. DNA of the CDR3: TGTGCCTGGAGTGTAGGACCGTCGGGGGAAAAACTGTTTTTT. The whole variable domain, remainder taken from reference TRBV30 and TRBJ1-4, is SQTIHQWPATLVQPVGSPLSLECTVEGTSNPNLYWYRQAAGRGLQLLFYSVGIGQISSEVPQNLSASRPQDRQFILSSKKLLLSDSGFYLCAWSVGPSGEKLFFGSGTQLSVL.

This chain connects TRBV7-9 to TRBJ1-2; TRBD1 matches at 8 bases. This CDR3 is built from 15 residues. J lost 2 bases, V lost 0 bases, and 2 bases had no gene match. Germline values: CDR1 SEHNR, CDR2 FQNEAQ (reference sequence). The CDR3 sequence is CASSLAAGGNYGYTF. In DNA form, the CDR3 reads TGTGCCAGCAGCTTAGCCGCAGGGGGCAACTATGGCTACACCTTC.

The chain joins TRBV7-9 to TRBJ2-3; D may be TRBD2 (5 bases). Trimming pared 5 bases from V and 1 base from J, leaving 16 bases between. The CDR3 has 16 residues. Germline loops: CDR1 SEHNR, CDR2 FQNEAQ (reference sequence). The CDR3 DNA reads TGTGCCAGCAGCCTCCGTTGGCGGGTAGGCACAGATACGCAGTATTTT. It translates to CASSLRWRVGTDTQYF.

On this clone: A read error may produce the germline difference seen at one junction end. The chain links TRBV7-9 to TRBJ2-1, with 10 bases that match TRBD2. Germline V gives CDR1 SEHNR, CDR2 FQNEAQ (reference sequence). The CDR3 runs 13 residues. CDR3 DNA sequence: TGTGCCAGCAGCCTAGCGGGAGTAGGTGAGCAGTTCTTC. This gives the protein CASSLAGVGEQFF.

This clone was counted only a few times. CDR3 nucleotides: TGTGCCAGCAGTTTAGAGAGGCGGACAGATAGCAATCAGCCCCAGCATTTT. Residues: CASSLERRTDSNQPQHF. The rearrangement links TRBV28 to TRBJ1-5; a possible D gene is TRBD1 (6 bases). The V gene lost 2 bases and the J gene lost 0 bases, with 14 bases spanning the gap. Germline CDR1 is MDHEN and CDR2 is SYDVKM. The CDR3 runs 17 residues.

The chain recombines TRBV4-1 with TRBJ1-4; unclear D gene. V was trimmed by 3 bases and J by 12 bases, leaving 5 bases between them. Germline V gene sequence: CDR1 MGHRA, CDR2 YSYEKL. The CDR3 has 10 amino acids. The CDR3 DNA follows: TGCGCCAGCAGCCACGGACAACTGTTTTTT. It codes for CASSHGQLFF.